This TCR beta chain emerged from a study of cytomegalovirus exposure and HLA in healthy donors. V lost 5 bases, J lost 4 bases, and 12 bases stayed unmatched. This CDR3 comprises 16 residues. Germline V lookup: CDR1 MNHNY, CDR2 SVGAGI (reference sequence). On this clone itself: Its antigen is unknown.

Whole-study results and caveats: Some segments of the V type, notably TRBV6-2 and TRBV6-3, were excluded as indistinguishable.

The PCR made use of 60 Vbeta and 13 Jbeta primers. TCRdb's table, derived via immunoSEQ multiplex PCR, lists solely in-frame clones and lacks some. The data show over 85,000 clones, around 80% seen once. Sampled while nominally healthy, donors likely had unrecorded immune exposures. The sequenced sample was PBMCs. The rearrangement links TRBV6-6 to TRBJ2-3; 7 bases are a match to TRBD2. This TCR came from a man aged 25 to 40 in good health and CMV-seropositive. For the CDR3, the DNA is TGTGCCAGCAGTCCTACCAGCGGGGTGGCGGCAGATACGCAGTATTTT. It yields the protein CASSPTSGVAADTQYF.